A single sample is the source of the 9 T cell receptor beta chains below, sequenced in a study of T cell changes during pregnancy in multiple sclerosis (dated by TCRdb to about 2019). The library relied on the immunoSEQ multiplex PCR assay. TCRdb re-hosts the immuneACCESS table, in-frame sequences only. Its copies lack some clones; in the studies checked, an unresolved V gene accounts for under half of them, and the cause for the rest is not known. This sample is represented by tens of thousands of clones; 92% of them were singletons. The top ten clones comprise 1% to 1.5% of the sample. The sample taken for sequencing was peripheral blood. Source of these receptors: a female donor with multiple sclerosis, enrolled in a pregnancy study.

The rearrangement uses TRBV27 and TRBJ1-1; no definite D call. The germline gives CDR1 MNHEY, CDR2 SMNVEV (reference sequence). The CDR3 totals 13 residues. Trimming took off 0 bases at V and 4 bases at J, with 6 bases between the two ends. Written as DNA, the CDR3 is TGTGCCAGCAGTTTATCGAATCCCACTGAAGCTTTCTTT. Its translation is CASSLSNPTEAFF.

This clone was picked up a small number of times. V is TRBV10-1 and J is TRBJ2-2, with unresolved D. The CDR3 spans 13 residues. Trimming removed 4 bases at V and 4 bases at J, with 7 bases between. Germline V lookup: CDR1 WNHNN, CDR2 SYGVQD (reference sequence). CDR3 residues: CASSGRTTGELFF. Written as DNA, the CDR3 is TGCGCCAGCAGTGGGCGGACCACCGGGGAGCTGTTTTTT.

The gene calls are TRBV6-5 and TRBJ2-1; D perhaps matches TRBD1 (6 bases). V shed 2 bases and J shed 12 bases, with 23 bases lying between them. The length of the CDR3 is 16 residues. Germline V lookup: CDR1 MNHEY, CDR2 SVGAGI. Here the CDR3 DNA reads TGTGCCAGCAGTTACCTCACAGGGAGCGAAGTGGGACGGCAGTTCTTC. Translated: CASSYLTGSEVGRQFF.

The chain combines TRBV7-8 with TRBJ2-5; 8 nucleotides agree with TRBD1. With 2 bases clipped from V and 4 bases from J, the junction kept 24 bases outside the gene matches. Germline CDR1 SGHVS, CDR2 FQNEAQ. The CDR3 is 21 residues long. Here the CDR3 reads CASSLITGLGQGPTMRETQYF. In DNA form, the CDR3 reads TGTGCCAGCAGCTTAATTACTGGACTCGGACAGGGACCCACCATGCGAGAGACCCAGTACTTC.

This chain links TRBV9 with TRBJ2-7; 9 bases fit TRBD2. Per the germline V gene, CDR1 is SGDLS and CDR2 is YYNGEE. With V trimmed by 0 bases and J by 1 base, 8 bases remained unmatched. CDR3 length: 17 amino acids. In nucleotides, the CDR3 is TGTGCCAGCAGCGTAGGTGCGGGAGGGCCGGATTCCTACGAGCAGTACTTC. The encoded protein is CASSVGAGGPDSYEQYF.

The chain is built from TRBV12-5 and TRBJ1-2, with D possibly matching TRBD1 (6 bases). The V gene lost 3 bases and the J gene lost 4 bases, with 9 bases spanning the gap. In germline, CDR1 is LGHNT, CDR2 FRNRAP. This CDR3 has 13 residues. The CDR3 DNA is TGTGCTAGTGGTTTTTCGGACAGCTATGGCTACACCTTC. This sequence encodes CASGFSDSYGYTF.

Only one count was recorded for this clone. The chain combines TRBV5-1 with TRBJ2-3; tentatively, D is TRBD1 (6 bases). CDR3 length equals 15 residues. The germline CDR1 and CDR2 sequences are SGHRS and YFSETQ. Trimming stripped 2 bases from V and 6 bases from J, with 16 bases between. The CDR3 is CASSLQGDGLDTQYF. DNA of the CDR3: TGCGCCAGCAGCTTACAGGGTGACGGGCTGGATACGCAGTATTTT.

This chain joins TRBV11-3 and TRBJ2-2; D could derive from TRBD1 or TRBD2 (5 bases each). CDR1 and CDR2 from the germline V gene are SGHNT and YENEEA. CDR3 size: 14 residues. V lost 4 bases and J 4 bases, leaving 10 bases between the germline ends. CDR3 protein: CASSSGPSTGELFF. DNA of the CDR3: TGTGCCAGCAGCTCGGGACCTTCCACCGGGGAGCTGTTTTTT. The whole variable domain, filled in from reference TRBV11-3 and TRBJ2-2, reads EAGVVQSPRYKIIEKKQPVAFWCNPISGHNTLYWYLQNLGQGPELLIRYENEEAVDDSQLPKDRFSAERLKGVDSTLKIQPAELGDSAVYLCASSSGPSTGELFFGEGSRLTVL.

The J gene is TRBJ2-7, the V gene TRBV6-6; D gene ambiguous. CDR1 and CDR2 from the germline V gene are MNHNY and SVGAGI (reference sequence). This CDR3 region has 12 residues. The V gene lost 8 bases and the J gene lost 3 bases, with 11 bases spanning the gap. The CDR3 protein is CASGNNFYEQYF. The CDR3 region has the DNA TGTGCCAGCGGGAACAATTTCTACGAGCAGTACTTC.